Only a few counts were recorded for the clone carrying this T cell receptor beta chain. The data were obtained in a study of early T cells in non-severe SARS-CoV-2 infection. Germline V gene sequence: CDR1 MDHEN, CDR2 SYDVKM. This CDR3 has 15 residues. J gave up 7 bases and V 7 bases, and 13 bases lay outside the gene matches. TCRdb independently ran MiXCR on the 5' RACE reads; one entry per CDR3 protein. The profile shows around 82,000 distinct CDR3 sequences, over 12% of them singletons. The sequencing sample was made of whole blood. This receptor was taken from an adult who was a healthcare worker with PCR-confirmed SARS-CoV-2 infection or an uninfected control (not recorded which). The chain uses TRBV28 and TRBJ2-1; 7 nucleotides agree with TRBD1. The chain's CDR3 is CASIPPGGRVNEQFF. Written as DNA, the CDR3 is TGTGCCAGCATTCCCCCAGGGGGACGAGTGAATGAGCAGTTCTTC.